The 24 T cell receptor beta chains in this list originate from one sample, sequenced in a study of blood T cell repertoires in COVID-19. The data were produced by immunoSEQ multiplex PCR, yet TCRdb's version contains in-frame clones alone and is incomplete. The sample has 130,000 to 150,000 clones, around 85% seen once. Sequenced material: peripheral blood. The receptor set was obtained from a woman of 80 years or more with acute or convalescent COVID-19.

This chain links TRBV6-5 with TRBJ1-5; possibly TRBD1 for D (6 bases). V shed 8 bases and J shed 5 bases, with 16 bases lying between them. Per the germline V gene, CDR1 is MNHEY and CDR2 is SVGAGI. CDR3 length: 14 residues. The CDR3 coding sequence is TGTGCCAGCCTCCTAGACAGGCCTGATCAGCCCCAGCATTTT. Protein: CASLLDRPDQPQHF.

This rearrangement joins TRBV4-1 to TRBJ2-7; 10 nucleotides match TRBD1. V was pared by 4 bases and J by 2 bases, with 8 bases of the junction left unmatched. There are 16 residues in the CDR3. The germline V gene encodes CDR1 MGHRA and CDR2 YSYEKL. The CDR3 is CASSPIGTGVAYEQYF. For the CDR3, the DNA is TGCGCCAGCAGCCCCATCGGGACAGGGGTCGCCTACGAGCAGTACTTC.

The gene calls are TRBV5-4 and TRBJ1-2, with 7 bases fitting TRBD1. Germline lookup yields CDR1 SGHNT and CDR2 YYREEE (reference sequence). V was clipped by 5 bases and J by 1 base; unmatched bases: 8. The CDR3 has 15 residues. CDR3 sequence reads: CASRSGTELNYGYTF. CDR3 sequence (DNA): TGTGCCAGCAGATCCGGGACAGAACTTAACTATGGCTACACCTTC.

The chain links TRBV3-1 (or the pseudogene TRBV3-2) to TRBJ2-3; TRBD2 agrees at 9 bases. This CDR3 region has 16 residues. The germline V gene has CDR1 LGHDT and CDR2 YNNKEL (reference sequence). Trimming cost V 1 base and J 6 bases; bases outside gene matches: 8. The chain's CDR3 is CASSQARAGGSDTQYF. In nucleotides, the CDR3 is TGTGCCAGCAGCCAAGCCCGCGCGGGGGGGTCGGATACGCAGTATTTT.

CDR3 in amino acids: CAWNSGTGGREQYF. The CDR3 DNA reads TGTGCCTGGAATTCCGGGACAGGGGGCCGCGAGCAGTACTTC. V usage is TRBV30 and J usage is TRBJ2-7, with 12 positions matching TRBD1. Trimming removed 4 bases from V and 6 bases from J; junction bases left unmatched: 7. In germline, CDR1 is GTSNPN, CDR2 SVGIG (reference sequence). The CDR3 extends over 14 amino acids.

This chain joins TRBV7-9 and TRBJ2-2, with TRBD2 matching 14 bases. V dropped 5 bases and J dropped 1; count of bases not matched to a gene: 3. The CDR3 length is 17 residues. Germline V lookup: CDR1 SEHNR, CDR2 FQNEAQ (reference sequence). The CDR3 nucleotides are TGTGCCAGCAGCCGGACTAGCGGGGGGCAGAACACCGGGGAGCTGTTTTTT. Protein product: CASSRTSGGQNTGELFF. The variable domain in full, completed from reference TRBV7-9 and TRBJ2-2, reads DTGVSQNPRHKITKRGQNVTFRCDPISEHNRLYWYRQTLGQGPEFLTYFQNEAQLEKSRLLSDRFSAERPKGSFSTLEIQRTEQGDSAMYLCASSRTSGGQNTGELFFGEGSRLTVL.

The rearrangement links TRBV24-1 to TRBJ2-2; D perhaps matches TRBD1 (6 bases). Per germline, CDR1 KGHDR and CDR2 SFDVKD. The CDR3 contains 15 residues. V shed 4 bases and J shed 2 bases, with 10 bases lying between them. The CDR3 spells CATSETGTNTGELFF. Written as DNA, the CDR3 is TGTGCCACCAGTGAGACCGGGACAAACACCGGGGAGCTGTTTTTT.

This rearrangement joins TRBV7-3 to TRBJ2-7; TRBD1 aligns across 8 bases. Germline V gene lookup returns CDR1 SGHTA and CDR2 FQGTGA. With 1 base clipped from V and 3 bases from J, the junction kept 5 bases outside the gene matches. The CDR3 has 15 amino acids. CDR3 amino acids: CASSLRAGGLYEQYF. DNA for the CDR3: TGTGCCAGCAGCTTAAGGGCAGGGGGCCTCTACGAGCAGTACTTC.

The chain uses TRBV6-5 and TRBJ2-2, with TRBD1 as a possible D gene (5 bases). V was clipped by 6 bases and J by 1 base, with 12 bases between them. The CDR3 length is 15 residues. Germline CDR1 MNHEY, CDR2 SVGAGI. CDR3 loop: CASRTGPWNTGELFF. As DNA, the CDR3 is TGTGCCAGCAGAACAGGACCTTGGAACACCGGGGAGCTGTTTTTT.

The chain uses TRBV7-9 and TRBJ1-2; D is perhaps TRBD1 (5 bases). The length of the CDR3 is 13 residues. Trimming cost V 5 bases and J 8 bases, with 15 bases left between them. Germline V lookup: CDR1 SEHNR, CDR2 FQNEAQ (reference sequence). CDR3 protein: CASSLPPGSGYTF. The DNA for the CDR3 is TGTGCCAGCAGCCTCCCCCCAGGGTCCGGCTACACCTTC.

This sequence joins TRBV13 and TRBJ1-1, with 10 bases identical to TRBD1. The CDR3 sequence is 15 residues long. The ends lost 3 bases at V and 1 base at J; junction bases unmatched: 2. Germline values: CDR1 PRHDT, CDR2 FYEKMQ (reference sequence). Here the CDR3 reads CASSFRDRGNTEAFF. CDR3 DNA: TGTGCCAGCAGCTTTAGGGACAGGGGGAACACTGAAGCTTTCTTT.

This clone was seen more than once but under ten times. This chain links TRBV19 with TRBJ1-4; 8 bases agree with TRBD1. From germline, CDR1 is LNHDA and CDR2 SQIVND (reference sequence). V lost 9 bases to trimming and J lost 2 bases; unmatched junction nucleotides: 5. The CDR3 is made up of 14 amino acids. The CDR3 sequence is CASQDRGTNEKLFF. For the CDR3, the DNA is TGTGCCAGCCAAGACAGGGGCACTAATGAAAAACTGTTTTTT.

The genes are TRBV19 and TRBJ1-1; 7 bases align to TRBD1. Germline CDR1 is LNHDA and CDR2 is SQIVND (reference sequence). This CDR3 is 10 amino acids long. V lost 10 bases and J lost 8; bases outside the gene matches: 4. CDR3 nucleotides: TGTGCCACTTCACAGGGGGAAGCTTTCTTT. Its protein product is CATSQGEAFF. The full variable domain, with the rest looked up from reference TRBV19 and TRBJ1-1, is DGGITQSPKYLFRKEGQNVTLSCEQNLNHDAMYWYRQDPGQGLRLIYYSQIVNDFQKGDIAEGYSVSREKKESFPLTVTSAQKNPTAFYLCATSQGEAFFGQGTRLTVV.

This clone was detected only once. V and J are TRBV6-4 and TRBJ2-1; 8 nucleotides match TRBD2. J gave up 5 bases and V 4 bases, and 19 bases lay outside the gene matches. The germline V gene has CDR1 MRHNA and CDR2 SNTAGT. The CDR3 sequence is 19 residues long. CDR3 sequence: CASSASAGGARTPNNEQFF. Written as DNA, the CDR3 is TGTGCCAGCAGTGCCTCAGCCGGGGGGGCTCGGACCCCTAACAATGAGCAGTTCTTC.

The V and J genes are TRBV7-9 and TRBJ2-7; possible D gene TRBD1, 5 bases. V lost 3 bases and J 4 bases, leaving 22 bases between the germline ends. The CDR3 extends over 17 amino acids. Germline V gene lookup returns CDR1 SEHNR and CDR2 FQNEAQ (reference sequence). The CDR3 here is CASSLSWEQAQRYEQYF. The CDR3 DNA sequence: TGTGCCAGCAGCTTGTCGTGGGAACAGGCCCAGAGGTACGAGCAGTACTTC. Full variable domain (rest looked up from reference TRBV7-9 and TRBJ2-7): DTGVSQNPRHKITKRGQNVTFRCDPISEHNRLYWYRQTLGQGPEFLTYFQNEAQLEKSRLLSDRFSAERPKGSFSTLEIQRTEQGDSAMYLCASSLSWEQAQRYEQYFGPGTRLTVT.

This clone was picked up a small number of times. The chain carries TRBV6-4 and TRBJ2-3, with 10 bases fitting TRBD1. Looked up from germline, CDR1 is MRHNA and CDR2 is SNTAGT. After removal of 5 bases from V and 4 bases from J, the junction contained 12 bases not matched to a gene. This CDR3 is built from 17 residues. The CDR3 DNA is TGTGCCAGCAGTTTAAGACATGGGACAGGGGTAGCAGATACGCAGTATTTT. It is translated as CASSLRHGTGVADTQYF.

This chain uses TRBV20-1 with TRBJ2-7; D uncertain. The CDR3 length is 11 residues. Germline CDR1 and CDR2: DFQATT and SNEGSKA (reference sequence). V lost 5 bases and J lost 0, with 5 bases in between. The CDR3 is CSAGSSYEQYF. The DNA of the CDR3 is TGCAGTGCTGGCAGCTCCTACGAGCAGTACTTC.

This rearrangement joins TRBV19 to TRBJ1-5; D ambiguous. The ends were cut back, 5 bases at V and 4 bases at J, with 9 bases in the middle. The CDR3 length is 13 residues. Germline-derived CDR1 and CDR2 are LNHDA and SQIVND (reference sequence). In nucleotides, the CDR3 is TGTGCCAGTAGTTCGTCGCGTAATCAGCCCCAGCATTTT. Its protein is CASSSSRNQPQHF.

For the CDR3, the DNA is TGTGCCAGCAGCCCCGACAGGGTGTTCGATGGCTACACCTTC. Protein sequence: CASSPDRVFDGYTF. This rearrangement joins TRBV5-6 to TRBJ1-2; 7 bases map to TRBD1. The CDR3 is 14 amino acids. V trimming: 4 bases; J trimming: 6 bases; junction bases outside the gene matches: 9. The V gene's germline CDR1 is SGHDT and CDR2 YYEEEE. The full variable domain, with the rest looked up from reference TRBV5-6 and TRBJ1-2, is DAGVTQSPTHLIKTRGQQVTLRCSPKSGHDTVSWYQQALGQGPQFIFQYYEEEERQRGNFPDRFSGHQFPNYSSELNVNALLLGDSALYLCASSPDRVFDGYTFGSGTRLTVV.

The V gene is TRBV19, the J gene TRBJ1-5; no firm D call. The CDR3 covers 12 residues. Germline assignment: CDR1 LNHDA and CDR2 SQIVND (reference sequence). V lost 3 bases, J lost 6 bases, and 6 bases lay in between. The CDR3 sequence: CASSIRSQPQHF. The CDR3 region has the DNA TGTGCCAGTAGTATCCGGAGTCAGCCCCAGCATTTT.

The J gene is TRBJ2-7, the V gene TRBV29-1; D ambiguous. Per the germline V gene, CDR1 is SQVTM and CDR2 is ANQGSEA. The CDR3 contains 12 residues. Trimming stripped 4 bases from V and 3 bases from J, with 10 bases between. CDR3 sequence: CSVGRPGYEQYF. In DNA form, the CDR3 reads TGCAGCGTTGGTCGTCCCGGCTACGAGCAGTACTTC.

The CDR3 protein is CSASPLAGGNNEQFF. As DNA, the CDR3 is TGCAGTGCTAGTCCCCTAGCGGGGGGGAACAATGAGCAGTTCTTC. The rearrangement uses TRBV20-1 and TRBJ2-1, with 12 bases aligning to TRBD2. The CDR3 totals 15 residues. Trimming cost V 3 bases and J 5 bases; bases outside gene matches: 5. The germline V gene has CDR1 DFQATT and CDR2 SNEGSKA (reference sequence).

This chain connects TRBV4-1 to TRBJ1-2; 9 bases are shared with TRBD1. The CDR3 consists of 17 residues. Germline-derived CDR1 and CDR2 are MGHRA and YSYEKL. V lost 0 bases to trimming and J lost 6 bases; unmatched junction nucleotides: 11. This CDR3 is CASSQDWGTGGADGYTF. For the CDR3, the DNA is TGCGCCAGCAGCCAAGATTGGGGCACAGGGGGCGCGGATGGCTACACCTTC.

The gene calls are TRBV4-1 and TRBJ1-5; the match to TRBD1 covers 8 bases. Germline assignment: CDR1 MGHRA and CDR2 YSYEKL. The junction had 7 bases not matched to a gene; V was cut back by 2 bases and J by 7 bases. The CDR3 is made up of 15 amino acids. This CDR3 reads CASSQLDRARQPQHF. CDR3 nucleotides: TGCGCCAGCAGCCAATTGGACAGGGCGCGACAGCCCCAGCATTTT.